This T cell receptor (beta chain) derives from a study of cytomegalovirus exposure and HLA in healthy donors. Findings of the study overall: Earlier analysis yielded a pattern in which most TCR beta V segments were productive about 90% or about 30% of the time. Despite most TCR sequences being rare, some public TCRs occurred in many donors.

The PCR contained 60 Vbeta and 13 Jbeta primers. The protocol was immunoSEQ multiplex PCR, while the TCRdb copy is restricted to in-frame clones and leaves out a portion. The data show roughly 97,000 clones, roughly 72% seen once. V lost 4 bases and J 2 bases, leaving 9 bases between the germline ends. CDR1 and CDR2 (germline): SGHAT, FQNNGV. The CDR3 spans 13 residues. As regards this clone: The antigen is undetermined.

The specimen was PBMCs. This chain joins TRBV11-2 and TRBJ2-7; D may be TRBD2 (6 bases). This clonotype was obtained from a woman aged 18-29 years in good health and CMV-seropositive. The CDR3 DNA is TGTGCCAGCAGCTATAGCGGAACCTACGAGCAGTACTTC. Translation gives CASSYSGTYEQYF.